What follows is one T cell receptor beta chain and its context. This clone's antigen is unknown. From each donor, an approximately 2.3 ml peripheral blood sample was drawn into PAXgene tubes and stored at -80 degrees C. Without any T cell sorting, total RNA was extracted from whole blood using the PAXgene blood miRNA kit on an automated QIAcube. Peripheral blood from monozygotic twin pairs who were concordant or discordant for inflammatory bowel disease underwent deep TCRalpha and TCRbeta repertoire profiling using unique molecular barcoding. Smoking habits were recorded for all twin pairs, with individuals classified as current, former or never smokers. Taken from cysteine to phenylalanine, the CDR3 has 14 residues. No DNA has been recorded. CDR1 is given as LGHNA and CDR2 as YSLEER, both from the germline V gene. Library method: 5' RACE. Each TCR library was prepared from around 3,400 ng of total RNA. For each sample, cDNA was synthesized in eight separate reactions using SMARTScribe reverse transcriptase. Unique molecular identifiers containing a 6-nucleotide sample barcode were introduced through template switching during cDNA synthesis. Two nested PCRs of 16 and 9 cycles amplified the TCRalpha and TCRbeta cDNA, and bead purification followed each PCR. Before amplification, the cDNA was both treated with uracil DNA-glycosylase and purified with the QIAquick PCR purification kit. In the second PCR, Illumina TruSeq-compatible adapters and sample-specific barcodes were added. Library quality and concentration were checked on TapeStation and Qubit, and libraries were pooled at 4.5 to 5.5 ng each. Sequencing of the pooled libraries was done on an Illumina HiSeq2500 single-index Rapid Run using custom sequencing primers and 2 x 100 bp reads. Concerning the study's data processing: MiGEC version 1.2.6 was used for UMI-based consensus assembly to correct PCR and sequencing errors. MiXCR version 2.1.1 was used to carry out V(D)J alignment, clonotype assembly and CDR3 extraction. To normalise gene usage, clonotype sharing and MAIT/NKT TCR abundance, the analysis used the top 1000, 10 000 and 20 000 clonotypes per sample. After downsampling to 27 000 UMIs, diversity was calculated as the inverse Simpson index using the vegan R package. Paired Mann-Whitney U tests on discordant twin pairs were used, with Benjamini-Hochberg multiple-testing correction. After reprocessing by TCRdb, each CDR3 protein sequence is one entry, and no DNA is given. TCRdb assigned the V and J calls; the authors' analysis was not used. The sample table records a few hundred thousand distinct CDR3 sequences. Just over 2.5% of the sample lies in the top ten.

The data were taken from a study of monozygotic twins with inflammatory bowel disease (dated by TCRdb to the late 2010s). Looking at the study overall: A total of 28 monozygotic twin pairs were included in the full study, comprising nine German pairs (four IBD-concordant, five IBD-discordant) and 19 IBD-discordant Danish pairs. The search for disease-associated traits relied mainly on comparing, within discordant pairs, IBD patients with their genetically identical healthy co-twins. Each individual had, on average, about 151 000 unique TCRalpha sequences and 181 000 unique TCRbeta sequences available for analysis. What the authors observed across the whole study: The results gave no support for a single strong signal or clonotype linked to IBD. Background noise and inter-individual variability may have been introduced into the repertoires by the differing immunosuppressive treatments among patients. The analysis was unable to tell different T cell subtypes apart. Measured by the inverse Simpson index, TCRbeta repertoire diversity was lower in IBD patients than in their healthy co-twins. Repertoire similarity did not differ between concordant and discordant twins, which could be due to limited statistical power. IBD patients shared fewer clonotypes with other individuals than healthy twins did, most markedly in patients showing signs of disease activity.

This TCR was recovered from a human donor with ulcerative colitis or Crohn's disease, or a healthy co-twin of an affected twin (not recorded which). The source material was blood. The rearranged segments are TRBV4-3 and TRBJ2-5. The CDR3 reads CASSQVLQMETQYF.